Listed below are T cell receptor beta chains from one sample, sequenced in a study of T cell repertoires in cytomegalovirus infection. TCRdb re-derived calls from the reads in MiXCR, one entry per CDR3 protein. Of 450,000 to 650,000 distinct CDR3 sequences listed, 26% are singletons. The sample was PBMCs. The receptors shown here come from a human donor in good health (CMV status not recorded). Some clones in this sample may be carry-over from other donors' samples. The CDR3 runs from the conserved cysteine through the conserved F or W. Fields, in order: J gene, clone size, D gene, V gene, CDR3 DNA, CDR3 protein. D genes are given only for firm matches. Expanded clones are given a class, and other clones once, few, many or no size at all.

>TRBJ2-1|many|.|TRBV7-2
TGTGCCAGCAGTCGGAATTCCTACAATGAGCAGTTCTTC
CASSRNSYNEQFF
>TRBJ1-1|.|.|TRBV6-8
TGTGCCAGCGGTCAGCAGCCCCTGAACACTGAAGCTTTCTTT
CASGQQPLNTEAFF
>TRBJ1-3|.|TRBD1|TRBV7-2
TGTGCCAGCAGCTCCGGACAGGGAGGATCTGGAAACACCATATATTTT
CASSSGQGGSGNTIYF
>TRBJ2-5|.|TRBD2|TRBV6-2/TRBV6-3
TGTGCCAGCAGTTACCCCTTTTGGACTAGCGGGAGCGGAGAGACCCAGTACTTC
CASSYPFWTSGSGETQYF
>TRBJ1-1|.|.|TRBV6-2/TRBV6-3
TGTGCCAGCAGTTACTCGGAGAGGGCTGAAGCTTTCTTT
CASSYSERAEAFF
>TRBJ1-2|.|.|TRBV20-1
TGCAGTGCTAGAGAGGGGAGACCCAACGGCTACACCTTC
CSAREGRPNGYTF
>TRBJ1-2|.|TRBD1|TRBV12-3/TRBV12-4
TGTGCCAGCAGTTTTTGGCAGGGGGCGCGTGGCTACACCTTC
CASSFWQGARGYTF
>TRBJ2-5|.|.|TRBV29-1
TGCAGCGTTGAGCGCGGGGCAGGGAGGAGGGAGACCCAGTACTTC
CSVERGAGRRETQYF
>TRBJ2-5|few|TRBD1|TRBV6-1
TGTGCCAGCAGATCGACAGGGGGCGTGGAGACCCAGTACTTC
CASRSTGGVETQYF
>TRBJ1-1|.|TRBD1|TRBV9
TGTGCCAGCAGCGTAGAGGGACAGGGAACTGAAGCTTTCTTT
CASSVEGQGTEAFF
>TRBJ1-6|.|.|TRBV10-3
TGTGCCATCAGTGACAGGGGCGAACTTTCACCCCTCCACTTT
CAISDRGELSPLHF
>TRBJ2-6|many|TRBD1|TRBV7-2
TGTGCCAGCAGCTTGGGGACAGGGACTACTGGGGCCAACGTCCTGACTTTC
CASSLGTGTTGANVLTF
>TRBJ1-3|few|.|TRBV18
TGTGCCAGCTCACCCCTAGAAGGGGCTGGAAACACCATATATTTT
CASSPLEGAGNTIYF
>TRBJ2-3|once|TRBD2|TRBV11-3
TGTGCCAGCAGCAAGGGACTAGCGGGAGTCACAGATACGCAGTATTTT
CASSKGLAGVTDTQYF
>TRBJ2-5|.|TRBD2|TRBV13
TGTGCCAGCAAAGCGGGAGTTATGGAGACCCAGTACTTC
CASKAGVMETQYF
>TRBJ2-1|.|.|TRBV12-3/TRBV12-4
TGTGCCAGCAAACCTCTCAGCTCCTACAATGAGCAGTTCTTC
CASKPLSSYNEQFF
>TRBJ2-7|many|TRBD2|TRBV7-2
TGTGCCAGCAGCGCCTATTTACTAGCGGGTCATGAGCAGTACTTC
CASSAYLLAGHEQYF
>TRBJ1-2|few|.|TRBV10-3
TGTGCCATCAGTGCCCCTAACTATGGCTACACCTTC
CAISAPNYGYTF
>TRBJ1-1|.|TRBD1|TRBV7-9
TGTGCCAGCAGCGCATCCGGGACAGGGGTTTTCGGCACTGAAGCTTTCTTT
CASSASGTGVFGTEAFF
>TRBJ2-7|many|TRBD2|TRBV7-2
TGTGCCAGCAGCTTCCAGGCGGGAGGCGGTCACGAGCAGTACTTC
CASSFQAGGGHEQYF
>TRBJ1-5|.|TRBD1|TRBV6-5
TGTGCCAGCAGTTCCGACAGGGTAAACAATCAGCCCCAGCATTTT
CASSSDRVNNQPQHF
>TRBJ2-1|.|.|TRBV12-5
TGTGCTAGTGGTATAACCGGGGGATACAATGAGCAGTTCTTC
CASGITGGYNEQFF
>TRBJ1-2|many|.|TRBV7-2
TGTGCCAGCAGCCGTATAGTACAGGGAAACTATGGCTACACCTTC
CASSRIVQGNYGYTF
>TRBJ1-5|few|.|TRBV6-2/TRBV6-3
TGTGCCAGCAATGGACCGTGGGGCAATCAGCCCCAGCATTTT
CASNGPWGNQPQHF
>TRBJ2-3|few|TRBD1|TRBV5-4
TGTGCCAGCAGCATGGGGAGCACAGGGGGCACAGATACGCAGTATTTT
CASSMGSTGGTDTQYF
>TRBJ1-4|.|.|TRBV20-1
TGCAGTGCTAGAGATTGGACCGCAGCAACTAATGAAAAACTGTTTTTT
CSARDWTAATNEKLFF
>TRBJ2-7|few|.|TRBV6-2/TRBV6-3
TGTGCCAGCGGACACCACTCCTACGAGCAGTACTTC
CASGHHSYEQYF
>TRBJ1-5|many|.|TRBV7-2
TGTGCCAGCAGCTTAGGATCGTTAAATCAGCCCCAGCATTTT
CASSLGSLNQPQHF
>TRBJ2-2|few|TRBD1|TRBV7-2
TGTGCCAGCAGCTCACAGGGGGCGATCACCGGGGAGCTGTTTTTT
CASSSQGAITGELFF
>TRBJ2-3|.|TRBD2|TRBV6-6
TGTGCCAGCAGTTCACCCACCATGGGTAGCGGGAACACAGATACGCAGTATTTT
CASSSPTMGSGNTDTQYF
>TRBJ2-7|many|TRBD1|TRBV7-2
TGTGCCAGCAGCAAAACCTCCGGGACAGGGGGCTACGAGCAGTACTTC
CASSKTSGTGGYEQYF
>TRBJ1-1|.|TRBD1|TRBV13
TGTGCCAGCAGCTATACCGACAGGGTGGAAGAAGCTTTCTTT
CASSYTDRVEEAFF
>TRBJ2-2|.|.|TRBV6-1
TGTGCCAGCAGTGGTCAGGCCACCGGGGAGCTGTTTTTT
CASSGQATGELFF